This T cell receptor (beta chain) derives from a study of OX40 agonist ivuxolimab in advanced cancers. CDR1 LNHDA and CDR2 SQIVND come from the germline V gene (reference sequence). J was trimmed by 2 bases and V by 1 base; bases with no gene match: 1. The CDR3 is made up of 14 amino acids. Sequencing was performed with immunoSEQ multiplex PCR; in TCRdb, only in-frame clones are kept and a portion is missing. The repertoire holds about 45,000 clones, with about four fifths as singletons. This clone was detected only a few times. Within the sample, other DNA sequences also encode this same CDR3. The V and J genes are TRBV19 and TRBJ2-7, with TRBD1 matching 8 bases. The receptor's source is an adult with an advanced solid tumor such as melanoma, head and neck, liver or kidney cancer. Sequenced material: CD4+ or CD8+ T cells sorted from blood, taken in a trial of the OX40 agonist ivuxolimab. The DNA for the CDR3 is TGTGCCAGTAGTATAGGGACAGGGACCTACGAGCAGTACTTC. Translated: CASSIGTGTYEQYF. Full variable domain (rest looked up from reference TRBV19 and TRBJ2-7): DGGITQSPKYLFRKEGQNVTLSCEQNLNHDAMYWYRQDPGQGLRLIYYSQIVNDFQKGDIAEGYSVSREKKESFPLTVTSAQKNPTAFYLCASSIGTGTYEQYFGPGTRLTVT.